This TCR beta chain stems from a study of T cell responses to AZD1222 COVID-19 vaccine. Study context: Analyses pooled second doses at about 4 or about 12 weeks.

Here immunoSEQ multiplex PCR was the method, and the copy in TCRdb shows in-frame clones only, minus some. Here the sample spans about 130,000 clones, about 90% being singletons. Whole-study results and caveats: Donors skewed white British and female; clonal diversity was possibly underestimated. Sampled repertoires all dated from after the peak T cell response.

Regarding this clone: Its antigen is unidentified.

The CDR3 extends over 13 amino acids. V dropped 3 bases and J dropped 8 bases, with 13 bases sitting between them. Sequenced material: peripheral blood, taken on day 0 of AZD1222 vaccination. The V and J genes are TRBV23-1 and TRBJ1-2; a weak D match, TRBD1 (5 bases). TRBV23-1 is designated an ORF whose function remains uncertain. The clonotype comes from an adult in good health. The CDR3 is CASSHPGTSGYTF. As DNA, the CDR3 is TGCGCCAGCAGTCACCCCGGGACTAGCGGCTACACCTTC.